This T cell receptor (beta chain) was profiled in a study of pediatric ulcerative colitis. Repertoires were generated with immunoSEQ multiplex PCR, while TCRdb's copy carries only in-frame clones and drops some. The repertoire includes 15,000 to 20,000 clones, roughly 70% of them detected once, and around 3.5% sits in the top ten. During colonoscopy, one to two rectal pinch biopsies were collected. The germline CDR1 and CDR2 sequences are MNHNS and SASEGT. The CDR3 covers 15 residues. V shed 3 bases and J 4 bases; nucleotides not matched to a gene: 3. The chain joins TRBV6-1 to TRBJ1-1; 12 bases match TRBD1. The receptor was isolated from a girl between 10 and 17 years old with moderate ulcerative colitis. Sample: gut tissue. CDR3 DNA sequence: TGTGCCAGCAGTGAGGGACAGGGGGCGCCCACTGAAGCTTTCTTT. The encoded protein is CASSEGQGAPTEAFF.